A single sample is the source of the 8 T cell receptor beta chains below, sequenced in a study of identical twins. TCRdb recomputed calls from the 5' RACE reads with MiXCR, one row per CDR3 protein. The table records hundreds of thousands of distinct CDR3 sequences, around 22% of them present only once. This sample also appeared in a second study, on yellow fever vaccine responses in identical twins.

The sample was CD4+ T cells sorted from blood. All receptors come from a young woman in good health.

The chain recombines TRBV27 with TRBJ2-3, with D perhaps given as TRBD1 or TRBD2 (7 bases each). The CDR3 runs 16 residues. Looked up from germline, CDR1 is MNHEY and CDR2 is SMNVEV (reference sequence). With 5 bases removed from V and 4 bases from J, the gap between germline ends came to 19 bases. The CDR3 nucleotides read TGTGCCAGCAGTCACCTCTGGCAGGGGGGGCCAGATACGCAGTATTTT. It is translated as CASSHLWQGGPDTQYF.

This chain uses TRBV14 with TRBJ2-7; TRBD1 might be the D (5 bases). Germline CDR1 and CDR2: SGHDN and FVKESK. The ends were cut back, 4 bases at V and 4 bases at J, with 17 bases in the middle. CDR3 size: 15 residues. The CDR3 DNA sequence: TGTGCCAGCAGCCTCCAGTTTGGGGCCACATACGAGCAGTACTTC. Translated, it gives CASSLQFGATYEQYF.

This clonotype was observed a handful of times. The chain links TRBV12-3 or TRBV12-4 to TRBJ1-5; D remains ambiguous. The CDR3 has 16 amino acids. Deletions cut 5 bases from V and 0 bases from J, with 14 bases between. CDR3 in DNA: TGTGCCAGCAGTCCCACACACGGATATAGCAATCAGCCCCAGCATTTT. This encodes CASSPTHGYSNQPQHF.

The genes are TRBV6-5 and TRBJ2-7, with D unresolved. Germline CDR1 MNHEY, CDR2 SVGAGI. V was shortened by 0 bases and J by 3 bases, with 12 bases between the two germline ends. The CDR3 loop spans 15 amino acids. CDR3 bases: TGTGCCAGCAGTTACTCGACCTTCCCGGGCTACGAGCAGTACTTC. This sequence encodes CASSYSTFPGYEQYF.

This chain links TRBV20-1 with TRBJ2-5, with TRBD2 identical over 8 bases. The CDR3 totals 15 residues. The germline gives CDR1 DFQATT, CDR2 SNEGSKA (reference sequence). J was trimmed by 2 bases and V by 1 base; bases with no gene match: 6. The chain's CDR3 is CSARVAGGAQETQYF. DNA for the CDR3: TGCAGTGCTAGAGTGGCCGGGGGGGCACAAGAGACCCAGTACTTC.

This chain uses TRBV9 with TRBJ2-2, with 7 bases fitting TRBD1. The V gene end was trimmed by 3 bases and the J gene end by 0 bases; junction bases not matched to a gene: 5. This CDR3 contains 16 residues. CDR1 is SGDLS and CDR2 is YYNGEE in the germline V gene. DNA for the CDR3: TGTGCCAGCAGCGCTTCCGGGACAGCGAACACCGGGGAGCTGTTTTTT. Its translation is CASSASGTANTGELFF.

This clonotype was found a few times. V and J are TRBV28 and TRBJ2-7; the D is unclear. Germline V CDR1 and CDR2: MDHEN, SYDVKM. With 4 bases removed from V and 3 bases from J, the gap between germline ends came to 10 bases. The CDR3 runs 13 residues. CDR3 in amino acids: CASSSTPSYEQYF. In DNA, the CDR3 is TGTGCCAGCAGTTCAACCCCCAGCTACGAGCAGTACTTC.

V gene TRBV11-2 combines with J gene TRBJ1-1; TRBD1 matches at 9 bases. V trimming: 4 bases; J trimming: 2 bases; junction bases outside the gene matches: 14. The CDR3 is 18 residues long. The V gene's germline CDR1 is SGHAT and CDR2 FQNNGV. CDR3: CASSSLFRDREFNTEAFF. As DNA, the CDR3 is TGTGCCAGCAGCTCTCTATTCCGGGACAGGGAATTTAACACTGAAGCTTTCTTT. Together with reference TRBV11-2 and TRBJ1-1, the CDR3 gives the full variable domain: EAGVAQSPRYKIIEKRQSVAFWCNPISGHATLYWYQQILGQGPKLLIQFQNNGVVDDSQLPKDRFSAERLKGVDSTLKIQPAKLEDSAVYLCASSSLFRDREFNTEAFFGQGTRLTVV.